The present entry profiles one T cell receptor beta chain with its context. These data come from a study of blood T cell repertoires in COVID-19. About the study: T cells, B-cell-depleted T cells, or PBMCs supplied cDNA or gDNA.

Clones were read by immunoSEQ multiplex PCR, and TCRdb kept only the in-frame ones, dropping some. The sample includes 75,000 to 80,000 clones, about 88% seen only once; the top ten take roughly 46%. The receptor comes from a human donor in a cohort sampled during active COVID-19. Source material: peripheral blood.

The CDR3 loop reads CASSLREASYEQYF. In DNA form, the CDR3 reads TGTGCCAGCTCGCTCAGGGAGGCGTCCTACGAGCAGTACTTC. The gene calls are TRBV18 and TRBJ2-7; perhaps TRBD2 as D (6 bases). Germline lookup yields CDR1 KGHSH and CDR2 LQKENI. V lost 6 bases, J lost 1 base, and 13 bases lay in between. CDR3 length: 14 residues.